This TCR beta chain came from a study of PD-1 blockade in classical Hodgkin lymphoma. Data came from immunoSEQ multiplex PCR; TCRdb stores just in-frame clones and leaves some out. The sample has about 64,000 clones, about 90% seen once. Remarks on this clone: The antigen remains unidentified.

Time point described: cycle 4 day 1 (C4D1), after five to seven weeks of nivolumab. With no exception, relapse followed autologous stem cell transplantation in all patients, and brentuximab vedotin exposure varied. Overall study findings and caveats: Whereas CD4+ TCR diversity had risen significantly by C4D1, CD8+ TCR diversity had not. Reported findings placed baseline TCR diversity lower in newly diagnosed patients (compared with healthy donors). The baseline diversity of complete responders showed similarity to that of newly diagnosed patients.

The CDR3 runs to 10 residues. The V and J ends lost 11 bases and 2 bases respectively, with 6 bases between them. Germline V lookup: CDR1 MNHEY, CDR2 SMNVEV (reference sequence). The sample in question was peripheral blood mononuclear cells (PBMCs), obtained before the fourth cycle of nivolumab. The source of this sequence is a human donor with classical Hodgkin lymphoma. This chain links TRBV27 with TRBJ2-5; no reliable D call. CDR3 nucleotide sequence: TGTGCCGCAGGACAAGAGACCCAGTACTTC. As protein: CAAGQETQYF.